The 18 T cell receptor beta chains below were found in one sample sequenced in a study of blood T cell repertoires in COVID-19. Profiling relied on immunoSEQ multiplex PCR, and the TCRdb table lists in-frame clones only, not all of them. The sample consists of about 380,000 clones, over 75% of them appearing once. Sequencing was carried out using PBMCs or T cells enriched from blood (not recorded which). The receptors here all came from a woman in her 30s who had recovered from COVID-19.

This sequence joins TRBV5-1 and TRBJ2-3; no reliable D call. Trimming removed 1 base at V and 4 bases at J, with 7 bases between. This CDR3 spans 13 amino acids. Germline CDR1 and CDR2: SGHRS and YFSETQ. This CDR3 is CASSLPSADTQYF. The CDR3 nucleotides read TGCGCCAGCAGCTTGCCCTCGGCAGATACGCAGTATTTT.

The chain has TRBV5-1 and TRBJ2-3; 8 bases fit TRBD2. CDR1 SGHRS and CDR2 YFSETQ come from the germline V gene. V lost 7 bases to trimming and J lost 4 bases; unmatched junction nucleotides: 8. The CDR3 sequence is 14 residues long. The CDR3 coding sequence is TGCGCCAGCGGTAGCGGGATTGGCGCAGATACGCAGTATTTT. Protein sequence: CASGSGIGADTQYF.

V is TRBV27 and J is TRBJ1-1; 12 positions agree with TRBD1. CDR3 size: 16 residues. Germline loops: CDR1 MNHEY, CDR2 SMNVEV (reference sequence). Trimming took 6 bases from V and 5 from J; bases not matched to a gene: 10. The CDR3 nucleotides are TGTGCCAGCAGGGGACAGGGGGCGATCGGGGAAACTGAAGCTTTCTTT. It yields the protein CASRGQGAIGETEAFF.

On this clone: This sample also contains other DNA sequences that code for the same CDR3. The CDR3: CASSLAGGDGYTF. The CDR3 DNA sequence: TGCGCCAGCAGCTTGGCTGGGGGCGATGGCTACACCTTC. This sequence joins TRBV5-1 and TRBJ1-2, with D tentatively TRBD1 (6 bases). Germline V gene data show CDR1 as SGHRS and CDR2 as YFSETQ. Between the trimmed V and J ends, which lost 0 bases and 6 bases, there was a span of 9 bases. The CDR3 length is 13 residues.

In this sample, this clone turned up once. CDR3 sequence reads: CASSTTGGDTQYF. The CDR3 coding sequence is TGCGCCAGCAGCACGACAGGGGGAGATACGCAGTATTTT. This chain connects TRBV5-1 to TRBJ2-3; 9 bases are shared with TRBD1. The CDR3 loop spans 13 amino acids. Per the germline V gene, CDR1 is SGHRS and CDR2 is YFSETQ. Germline trimming cut 4 bases from V and 5 bases from J; bases unmatched to any gene: 2.

This chain joins TRBV20-1 and TRBJ2-1; 7 positions match TRBD1. Per the germline V gene, CDR1 is DFQATT and CDR2 is SNEGSKA (reference sequence). This CDR3 spans 15 amino acids. V dropped 3 bases and J dropped 6; count of bases not matched to a gene: 11. Here the CDR3 DNA reads TGCAGTGCTAGTAACCGACAGGGTCCTAGCAATGAGCAGTTCTTC. Its protein product is CSASNRQGPSNEQFF.

The chain recombines TRBV5-5 with TRBJ1-2; 7 positions match TRBD1. The trim removed 1 base at V and 2 bases at J, leaving 8 bases unmatched. Germline V lookup: CDR1 SGHKS, CDR2 YYEKEE (reference sequence). The CDR3 covers 16 residues. CDR3 amino acids: CASSLTGAASNYGYTF. The CDR3 nucleotides read TGTGCCAGCAGCTTGACAGGGGCCGCATCAAACTATGGCTACACCTTC.

The V call is TRBV21-1, the J call TRBJ2-3; the table's D call of TRBD1 was not tested on the DNA. TRBV21-1 has pseudogene status. This CDR3 is built from 15 residues. CDR3 sequence reads: CASSKVDRGTDTQYF. CDR3 sequence (DNA): TGTGCCAGCAGCAAAGTCGACAGGGGGACAGATACGCAGTATTTT.

CDR3 sequence reads: CASKQGGQPQHF. CDR3 bases: TGTGCCAGCAAACAGGGAGGGCAGCCCCAGCATTTT. V and J are TRBV28 and TRBJ1-5, with a possible D match to TRBD1 (6 bases). Germline V CDR1 and CDR2: MDHEN, SYDVKM. This CDR3 comprises 12 residues. V was pared by 7 bases and J by 7 bases, with 11 bases between.

This sequence joins TRBV12-5 and TRBJ2-5, with no clear D. Trimming took off 3 bases at V and 0 bases at J, with 5 bases between the two ends. Germline assignment: CDR1 LGHNT and CDR2 FRNRAP. The CDR3 totals 13 residues. The CDR3 coding sequence is TGTGCTAGTGGTTTACACAACCAAGAGACCCAGTACTTC. It is translated as CASGLHNQETQYF.

The sample holds one count of this clone. V gene TRBV10-3 combines with J gene TRBJ2-1, with D maybe TRBD2 (8 bases). V lost 3 bases to trimming and J lost 1 base, with 16 bases between them. Germline V CDR1 and CDR2: ENHRY, SYGVKD. This CDR3 has 17 amino acids. In DNA form, the CDR3 reads TGTGCCATCAGTGAAGGGGGCCGCGGGAGGTCCTACAATGAGCAGTTCTTC. Its translation: CAISEGGRGRSYNEQFF.

J is TRBJ2-1 and V is TRBV7-8; 10 bases match TRBD2. This CDR3 is 17 amino acids long. Germline trimming cut 1 base from V and 7 bases from J; bases unmatched to any gene: 10. CDR1 is SGHVS, CDR2 FQNEAQ, per germline. CDR3 bases: TGTGCCAGCAGCTTAGAACTTCGGCCTAGCGGGGGAAATGAGCAGTTCTTC. Its protein is CASSLELRPSGGNEQFF.

This chain connects TRBV4-1 to TRBJ2-7, with TRBD1 matching 7 bases. V gave up 2 bases and J gave up 4 bases; unmatched junction bases: 8. Per the germline V gene, CDR1 is MGHRA and CDR2 is YSYEKL. The CDR3 has 15 residues. CDR3 protein: CASSQSQGQRYEQYF. For the CDR3, the DNA is TGCGCCAGCAGCCAAAGCCAGGGACAGAGATACGAGCAGTACTTC.

In DNA, the CDR3 is TGTGCCAGCAGCCCAGGGGCTGAAGCTTTCTTT. It specifies CASSPGAEAFF. The rearrangement uses TRBV7-6 and TRBJ1-1; D may be TRBD1 (6 bases). V was clipped by 5 bases and J by 6 bases, with 7 bases between them. This CDR3 has 11 amino acids. Germline CDR1 SGHVS, CDR2 FNYEAQ.

A note on this clone: This sample includes further DNA sequences coding for the same CDR3. The rearrangement links TRBV27 to TRBJ2-7, with D possibly being TRBD1 (5 bases). Trimming stripped 6 bases from V and 2 bases from J, with 11 bases between. The CDR3 loop spans 13 amino acids. Per the germline V gene, CDR1 is MNHEY and CDR2 is SMNVEV (reference sequence). The chain's CDR3 is CASSPDRTYEQYF. The CDR3 coding sequence is TGTGCCAGCAGCCCCGACAGAACCTACGAGCAGTACTTC.

In DNA, the CDR3 is TGTGCCAGCAGTCACAGGGTTAGAGATGGCTACACCTTC. Translation: CASSHRVRDGYTF. J is TRBJ1-2 and V is TRBV25-1; D perhaps matches TRBD1 (6 bases). The CDR3 runs 13 residues. V dropped 5 bases and J dropped 6 bases, with 13 bases sitting between them. The germline gives CDR1 MGHDK, CDR2 SYGVNS.

This chain connects TRBV10-3 to TRBJ1-3; D perhaps matches TRBD1 (5 bases). The CDR3 consists of 12 residues. Germline V gene lookup returns CDR1 ENHRY and CDR2 SYGVKD. V was pared by 9 bases and J by 2 bases, with 8 bases between. CDR3 bases: TGTGCCATGGGGCAGCCTGGAAACACCATATATTTT. Translated: CAMGQPGNTIYF.

This clone appeared a few times. The chain joins TRBV3-1 (or the pseudogene TRBV3-2) to TRBJ2-2, with D possibly matching TRBD2 (6 bases). Trimming pared 4 bases from V and 1 base from J, leaving 13 bases between. The CDR3 spans 16 residues. The germline V gene has CDR1 LGHDT and CDR2 YNNKEL (reference sequence). In nucleotides, the CDR3 is TGTGCCAGCAGCCCTCAAGGACTAAGGAACACCGGGGAGCTGTTTTTT. Residues: CASSPQGLRNTGELFF.